These 8 T cell receptor beta chains were all obtained from the same sample, sequenced in a study of siplizumab effects on memory and regulatory T cells. Profiling relied on immunoSEQ multiplex PCR, and the TCRdb table lists in-frame clones only, not all of them. Of around 100,000 clones listed, about nine tenths were seen once; the top ten hold around 0.15%. The sequenced sample was CD4+ T cells sorted from blood. These receptors were collected from a human donor in good health.

The gene calls are TRBV29-1 and TRBJ2-3; D gene ambiguous. Germline V lookup: CDR1 SQVTM, CDR2 ANQGSEA. This CDR3 region has 15 residues. V gave up 6 bases and J gave up 4 bases, with 20 bases separating them. The CDR3 here is CSVLETELSSDTQYF. CDR3 DNA sequence: TGCAGCGTCCTCGAGACCGAGTTAAGCTCAGATACGCAGTATTTT.

The chain employs TRBV7-2 and TRBJ2-7; D gene ambiguous. The CDR3 has 11 residues. In germline, CDR1 is SGHTA, CDR2 FQGNSA. Trimming removed 5 bases from V and 3 bases from J, with 5 bases in between. Here the CDR3 DNA reads TGTGCCAGCAGCAAACGCTACGAGCAGTACTTC. Its translation is CASSKRYEQYF.

J is TRBJ1-3 and V is TRBV2; D unresolved. Deletions cut 6 bases from V and 0 bases from J, with 9 bases between. CDR1 is SNHLY, CDR2 FYNNEI, per germline. The CDR3 is 14 residues long. CDR3 sequence reads: CASSDTRSGNTIYF. In nucleotides, the CDR3 is TGTGCCAGCAGCGACACACGCTCTGGAAACACCATATATTTT.

CDR3 loop: CASSYGGNYEQYF. CDR3 nucleotide sequence: TGTGCCAGCAGTTACGGGGGCAACTACGAGCAGTACTTC. This chain uses TRBV6-5 with TRBJ2-7; maybe TRBD1 (6 bases). In germline, CDR1 is MNHEY, CDR2 SVGAGI. The CDR3 is 13 amino acids. V lost 2 bases, J lost 3 bases, and 8 bases lay in between.

The DNA for the CDR3 is TGTGCCAGCAGCTTGCTGTTGCCAGCCGGGAACACTGAAGCTTTCTTT. Its translation: CASSLLLPAGNTEAFF. The chain couples TRBV5-5 to TRBJ1-1; D call uncertain. The V and J ends lost 1 base and 1 base respectively, with 14 bases between them. This CDR3 spans 16 amino acids. Germline V gene data show CDR1 as SGHKS and CDR2 as YYEKEE (reference sequence). Using reference TRBV5-5 and TRBJ1-1 for the parts outside the CDR3, the full variable domain is DAGVTQSPTHLIKTRGQQVTLRCSPISGHKSVSWYQQVLGQGPQFIFQYYEKEERGRGNFPDRFSARQFPNYSSELNVNALLLGDSALYLCASSLLLPAGNTEAFFGQGTRLTVV.

This sequence joins TRBV18 and TRBJ1-1; tentatively, D is TRBD1 (6 bases). Per germline, CDR1 KGHSH and CDR2 LQKENI. Trimming took off 3 bases at V and 4 bases at J, with 12 bases between the two ends. This CDR3 has 14 amino acids. CDR3 DNA sequence: TGTGCCAGCTCACCCCAGGGGAGTCGCACTGAAGCTTTCTTT. Protein sequence: CASSPQGSRTEAFF.

V and J are TRBV6-5 and TRBJ1-6; D possibly corresponds to TRBD1 (5 bases). This CDR3 comprises 14 residues. With 7 bases removed from V and 12 bases from J, the gap between germline ends came to 19 bases. The germline gives CDR1 MNHEY, CDR2 SVGAGI. This CDR3 reads CASTIRATGGPLHF. DNA for the CDR3: TGTGCCAGCACTATACGGGCCACCGGGGGACCCCTCCACTTT.

In this sample, this clone turned up once. The J gene is TRBJ2-2, the V gene TRBV6-1, with D tentatively TRBD2 (5 bases). In germline, CDR1 is MNHNS, CDR2 SASEGT. V shed 4 bases and J shed 1 base, with 7 bases lying between them. The CDR3 runs 14 residues. The CDR3 DNA reads TGTGCCAGCAGTGGGACTTGGAACACCGGGGAGCTGTTTTTT. Amino acids: CASSGTWNTGELFF.